This note documents a single T cell receptor beta chain sequence. Its antigen is undetermined. The data belong to a study of T cell responses to AZD1222 COVID-19 vaccine. Regarding the study as a whole: Regions 160-218 and 743-854 held dominance among vaccine-associated CD4 TCRs, which spanned spike. White British ancestry dominated among donors, who included more females, and clonal diversity was possibly underestimated. Seropositive at baseline were only a handful of AZD1222 recipients.

Germline V gene data show CDR1 as KGHSH and CDR2 as LQKENI. The CDR3 has 14 residues. V shed 3 bases, J shed 5 bases, and the junction held 3 bases outside the gene matches. Measured with immunoSEQ multiplex PCR; TCRdb has only the in-frame clones, and not every one. In the table there are 150,000 to 200,000 clones, around nine tenths of which are singletons. This chain uses TRBV18 with TRBJ2-7; 11 nucleotides align to TRBD2. This clonotype was sampled from an adult who received the AZD1222 COVID-19 vaccine. The sequences come from peripheral blood, collected 28 days after the second AZD1222 dose. The CDR3 loop is CASSPSGGANEQYF. CDR3 in DNA: TGTGCCAGCTCACCTAGCGGGGGGGCCAACGAGCAGTACTTC. Supplemented by reference TRBV18 and TRBJ2-7, the full variable domain reads NAGVMQNPRHLVRRRGQEARLRCSPMKGHSHVYWYRQLPEEGLKFMVYLQKENIIDESGMPKERFSAEFPKEGPSILRIQQVVRGDSAAYFCASSPSGGANEQYFGPGTRLTVT.